The source of this TCR beta chain is a study of T cell responses to AZD1222 COVID-19 vaccine. Sequencing was performed with immunoSEQ multiplex PCR; in TCRdb, only in-frame clones are kept and a portion is missing. The sample records roughly 120,000 clones, more than 80% being singletons. This material consisted of peripheral blood, taken 28 days after the second AZD1222 dose. This TCR derives from an adult who received the AZD1222 COVID-19 vaccine.

The CDR3 loop is CSCPRPRTDEKLFF. Here the CDR3 DNA reads TGCAGCTGCCCCAGGCCTCGAACCGATGAAAAACTGTTTTTT. The J gene is TRBJ1-4, the V gene TRBV29-1, with unresolved D. This CDR3 is 14 amino acids long. Trimming shortened V by 8 bases and J by 6 bases, and 19 bases separated the two germline ends. In germline, CDR1 is SQVTM, CDR2 ANQGSEA. Using reference TRBV29-1 and TRBJ1-4 for the parts outside the CDR3, the full variable domain is SAVISQKPSRDICQRGTSLTIQCQVDSQVTMMFWYRQQPGQSLTLIATANQGSEATYESGFVIDKFPISRPNLTFSTLTVSNMSPEDSSIYLCSCPRPRTDEKLFFGSGTQLSVL.